This passage covers 26 T cell receptor beta chains from one sample sequenced in a study of patients and donors after allogeneic stem cell transplantation. TCRdb fed the RT-PCR reads into MiXCR, producing one record per CDR3 protein. This table has about 40,000 distinct CDR3 sequences, under 35% appearing once. Material for sequencing was blood, either unsorted or a sorted T cell fraction (not recorded which). The receptors shown here come from a human donor who was either an allogeneic HSCT recipient or a stem cell or donor lymphocyte infusion donor (not recorded which). It is not recorded whose cells these are; they may come from a transplant donor.

This clonotype was detected many times. The chain employs TRBV28 and TRBJ1-1; D is unclear. V was shortened by 5 bases and J by 2 bases, with 15 bases between the two germline ends. From germline, CDR1 is MDHEN and CDR2 SYDVKM. The CDR3 has 15 amino acids. CDR3 nucleotide sequence: TGTGCCAGCAGTCCCACATCTAAGACAAACACTGAAGCTTTCTTT. Its protein is CASSPTSKTNTEAFF.

The chain recombines TRBV27 with TRBJ1-2; the D gene is possibly TRBD1 (5 bases). The CDR3 totals 13 residues. CDR1 is MNHEY, CDR2 SMNVEV, per germline (reference sequence). The V end was cut by 7 bases, the J end by 8 bases, with 17 bases between. The CDR3 reads CASTTRGIGGYTF. In DNA form, the CDR3 reads TGTGCCAGCACCACTAGGGGTATCGGCGGCTACACCTTC.

The chain recombines TRBV20-1 with TRBJ2-1; D unresolved. CDR3 length: 11 residues. V was pared by 3 bases and J by 7 bases, with 7 bases between. Germline assignment: CDR1 DFQATT and CDR2 SNEGSKA (reference sequence). CDR3 sequence: CSASGNNEQFF. In nucleotides, the CDR3 is TGCAGTGCTAGTGGGAATAATGAGCAGTTCTTC.

This clonotype turned up a few times. The V and J genes are TRBV20-1 and TRBJ1-6; the D is unclear. The CDR3 extends over 14 amino acids. The V gene's germline CDR1 is DFQATT and CDR2 SNEGSKA (reference sequence). With 5 bases removed from V and 10 bases from J, the gap between germline ends came to 18 bases. This chain's CDR3 is CSASQEVLGSPLHF. CDR3 nucleotides: TGCAGTGCTTCCCAGGAGGTCCTAGGGTCACCCCTCCACTTT.

The genes are TRBV5-1 and TRBJ2-6; perhaps TRBD1 as D (6 bases). There are 17 residues in the CDR3. V was cut by 0 bases and J by 1 base, with 11 bases left in between. The germline V gene encodes CDR1 SGHRS and CDR2 YFSETQ. In DNA form, the CDR3 reads TGCGCCAGCAGCTTGGGGTTTACAGGGTCTGGGGCCAACGTCCTGACTTTC. Translating gives CASSLGFTGSGANVLTF.

This rearrangement joins TRBV5-1 to TRBJ2-2; possible D gene TRBD2, 5 bases. The CDR3 extends over 14 amino acids. Germline CDR1 is SGHRS and CDR2 is YFSETQ. Trimming left V 4 bases short and J 1 base short, with 8 bases between. The CDR3 bases are TGCGCCAGCAGCCTAGCATTGAACACCGGGGAGCTGTTTTTT. It codes for CASSLALNTGELFF. Supplemented by reference TRBV5-1 and TRBJ2-2, the full variable domain reads KAGVTQTPRYLIKTRGQQVTLSCSPISGHRSVSWYQQTPGQGLQFLFEYFSETQRNKGNFPGRFSGRQFSNSRSEMNVSTLELGDSALYLCASSLALNTGELFFGEGSRLTVL.

The chain is built from TRBV11-2 and TRBJ2-5; D not certain. CDR3 size: 14 residues. V was cut by 1 base and J by 5 bases, with 11 bases left in between. CDR1 and CDR2 (germline): SGHAT, FQNNGV. CDR3 in DNA: TGTGCCAGCAGCTTAGGGGGAAGGCGGGAGACCCAGTACTTC. Translated: CASSLGGRRETQYF. Drawing the rest from reference TRBV11-2 and TRBJ2-5, the complete variable domain is EAGVAQSPRYKIIEKRQSVAFWCNPISGHATLYWYQQILGQGPKLLIQFQNNGVVDDSQLPKDRFSAERLKGVDSTLKIQPAKLEDSAVYLCASSLGGRRETQYFGPGTRLLVL.

In this sample, this clonotype turned up a few times. This chain uses TRBV7-2 with TRBJ1-5; no firm D call. The germline V gene encodes CDR1 SGHTA and CDR2 FQGNSA. V was trimmed by 0 bases and J by 0 bases, leaving 12 bases between them. This CDR3 comprises 17 residues. The CDR3 DNA sequence: TGTGCCAGCAGCTTAGCGGTGGCGGCTTATAGCAATCAGCCCCAGCATTTT. Residues: CASSLAVAAYSNQPQHF.

This chain links TRBV7-9 with TRBJ1-4, with D unclear. Germline CDR1 SEHNR, CDR2 FQNEAQ (reference sequence). The length of the CDR3 is 16 residues. Trimming pared 2 bases from V and 8 bases from J, leaving 18 bases between. The CDR3 nucleotides are TGTGCCAGCAGCTTAAGTTCGGGCCACGTGAGGGAAAAACTGTTTTTT. It codes for CASSLSSGHVREKLFF.

The gene calls are TRBV18 and TRBJ2-1; 11 bases align to TRBD2. The germline CDR1 and CDR2 sequences are KGHSH and LQKENI. This CDR3 has 16 amino acids. V shed 3 bases and J 4 bases; nucleotides not matched to a gene: 5. In DNA, the CDR3 is TGTGCCAGCTCACCCCCCGGGACTAGCGGATACAATGAGCAGTTCTTC. As protein: CASSPPGTSGYNEQFF.

This rearrangement joins TRBV11-2 to TRBJ2-2, with D possibly TRBD2 on 6 matching bases. CDR1 is SGHAT and CDR2 is FQNNGV in the germline V gene. Trimming took off 6 bases at V and 9 bases at J, with 14 bases between the two ends. CDR3 length equals 13 residues. The CDR3 DNA reads TGTGCCAGCAGGGGGACGGGAGAGAGGGAGCTGTTTTTT. It codes for CASRGTGERELFF.

V and J are TRBV14 and TRBJ1-1; D not resolved. Trimming left V 1 base short and J 1 base short, with 4 bases between. There are 13 residues in the CDR3. Germline V lookup: CDR1 SGHDN, CDR2 FVKESK. The CDR3 is CASSQVWNTEAFF. The CDR3 DNA reads TGTGCCAGCAGCCAAGTATGGAACACTGAAGCTTTCTTT.

The V and J genes are TRBV7-2 and TRBJ2-4; weak D call: TRBD1 (6 bases). Trimming shortened V by 5 bases and J by 2 bases, and 19 bases separated the two germline ends. CDR3 length: 17 residues. CDR1 is SGHTA, CDR2 FQGNSA, per germline. CDR3 in DNA: TGTGCCAGCAGCGCCATCTTCTTCAGGGGAACCAAAAACATTCAGTACTTC. Protein: CASSAIFFRGTKNIQYF.

This clonotype was counted at least ten times. The chain carries TRBV12-3 or TRBV12-4 and TRBJ1-1; a weak D match, TRBD1 (6 bases). The CDR3 spans 14 residues. Trimming shortened V by 1 base and J by 0 bases, and 6 bases separated the two germline ends. The CDR3 DNA follows: TGTGCCAGCAGTTTAGGGACAGTGAACACTGAAGCTTTCTTT. Translated, it gives CASSLGTVNTEAFF.

The chain uses TRBV7-3 and TRBJ2-3; D is tentatively TRBD1 or TRBD2 (5 bases each). Trimming shortened V by 1 base and J by 6 bases, and 11 bases separated the two germline ends. Germline-derived CDR1 and CDR2 are SGHTA and FQGTGA. The CDR3 extends over 14 amino acids. CDR3 loop: CASSLIPGADTQYF. CDR3 DNA: TGTGCCAGCAGCTTAATCCCCGGGGCGGATACGCAGTATTTT.

This clonotype was counted a single time. V is TRBV7-9 and J is TRBJ2-2, with D perhaps TRBD1 (6 bases). Germline CDR1 reads SEHNR; CDR2 reads FQNEAQ (reference sequence). With 6 bases removed from V and 6 bases from J, the gap between germline ends came to 14 bases. The length of the CDR3 is 14 residues. CDR3 residues: CASSRTGSPGELFF. The CDR3 DNA reads as TGTGCCAGCAGTCGTACAGGGTCCCCCGGGGAGCTGTTTTTT.

The chain carries TRBV7-9 and TRBJ1-1; 8 bases are shared with TRBD1. Germline CDR1 SEHNR, CDR2 FQNEAQ (reference sequence). The trim removed 4 bases at V and 2 bases at J, leaving 12 bases unmatched. CDR3 length equals 17 residues. The CDR3 reads CASSSWPGGLLNTEAFF. The CDR3 nucleotides read TGTGCCAGCAGCTCGTGGCCAGGGGGCCTCTTAAACACTGAAGCTTTCTTT.

The chain combines TRBV10-3 with TRBJ2-5; D gene unclear. Trimming removed 2 bases from V and 1 base from J, with 8 bases in between. Per the germline V gene, CDR1 is ENHRY and CDR2 is SYGVKD. This CDR3 is built from 14 residues. The CDR3: CAISEIKSQETQYF. In nucleotides, the CDR3 is TGTGCCATCAGTGAGATAAAGAGCCAAGAGACCCAGTACTTC.

The chain recombines TRBV3-1 with TRBJ2-5; D is unresolved. The germline V and J ends were trimmed by 1 base and 4 bases, with 16 bases remaining between them. The CDR3 loop spans 16 amino acids. CDR1 and CDR2 (germline): LGHDT, YNNKEL (reference sequence). The CDR3 DNA follows: TGTGCCAGCAGCCAAGGACGACCTGTGACGTCAGAGACCCAGTACTTC. Its translation: CASSQGRPVTSETQYF.

As DNA, the CDR3 is TGTGCCAGCAGTTTTAGGGAGGGGTGGAAACTGTTTTTT. This codes for CASSFREGWKLFF. This chain joins TRBV27 and TRBJ1-4; D might be TRBD1 (5 bases). Trimming pared 3 bases from V and 11 bases from J, leaving 13 bases between. The CDR3 runs 13 residues. Looked up from germline, CDR1 is MNHEY and CDR2 is SMNVEV (reference sequence).

V usage is TRBV11-1 and J usage is TRBJ1-2; tentatively, D is TRBD1 (6 bases). Germline assignment: CDR1 SGHAT and CDR2 FQDESV (reference sequence). The ends were cut back, 8 bases at V and 4 bases at J, with 8 bases in the middle. This CDR3 region has 11 residues. The CDR3, as DNA: TGTGCCAGCGAGGGGGGCTATGGCTACACCTTC. Its translation is CASEGGYGYTF.

The chain is built from TRBV4-3 and TRBJ1-2; D unresolved. Germline V lookup: CDR1 LGHNA, CDR2 YSLEER. Between the trimmed V and J ends, which lost 1 base and 4 bases, there was a span of 13 bases. The length of the CDR3 is 15 residues. The CDR3 protein is CASSQVYMDFYGYTF. CDR3 nucleotide sequence: TGCGCCAGCAGCCAAGTGTATATGGACTTCTATGGCTACACCTTC.

This chain uses TRBV6-2 or TRBV6-3 with TRBJ2-5; 8 bases fit TRBD2. The V and J ends lost 0 bases and 5 bases, in that order; junction bases with no gene match: 5. This CDR3 has 15 amino acids. Germline-derived CDR1 and CDR2 are MNHEY and SVGEGT. CDR3 nucleotide sequence: TGTGCCAGCAGTTACTCCGGGACTAGTCTTGAGACCCAGTACTTC. It translates to CASSYSGTSLETQYF.

This clonotype was detected a few times. This sequence joins TRBV7-9 and TRBJ2-1; 9 bases map to TRBD1. Germline CDR1 reads SEHNR; CDR2 reads FQNEAQ (reference sequence). The ends lost 3 bases at V and 2 bases at J; junction bases unmatched: 2. The length of the CDR3 is 15 residues. The CDR3, as DNA: TGTGCCAGCAGCTTGAGGACAGGGGCCTACAATGAGCAGTTCTTC. Residues: CASSLRTGAYNEQFF.

The V call is TRBV6-2 or TRBV6-3, the J call TRBJ1-2; no definite D call. In germline, CDR1 is MNHEY, CDR2 SVGEGT. The CDR3 has 14 residues. Trimming cost V 2 bases and J 3 bases, with 10 bases left between them. The CDR3 nucleotides read TGTGCCAGCAGTTACGGGAGTCCCCACTATGGCTACACCTTC. This gives the protein CASSYGSPHYGYTF.

The chain is built from TRBV21-1 and TRBJ2-1; the table's D call of TRBD2 was not tested on the DNA. TRBV21-1 is described as a pseudogene. The CDR3 covers 14 residues. The CDR3 reads CARGASGSSGEQFF. For the CDR3, the DNA is TGTGCCAGGGGTGCTAGCGGGAGTTCTGGTGAGCAGTTCTTC.